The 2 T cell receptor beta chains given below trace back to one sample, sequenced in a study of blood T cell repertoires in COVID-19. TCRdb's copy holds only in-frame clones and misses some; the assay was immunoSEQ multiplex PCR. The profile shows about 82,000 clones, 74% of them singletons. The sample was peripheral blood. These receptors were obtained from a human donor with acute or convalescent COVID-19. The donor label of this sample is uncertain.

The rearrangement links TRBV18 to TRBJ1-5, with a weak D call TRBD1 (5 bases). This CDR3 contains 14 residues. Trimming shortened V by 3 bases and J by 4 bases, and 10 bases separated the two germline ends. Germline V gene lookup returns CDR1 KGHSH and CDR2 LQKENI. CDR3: CASSPAQGNQPQHF. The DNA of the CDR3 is TGTGCCAGCTCACCTGCTCAGGGAAATCAGCCCCAGCATTTT.

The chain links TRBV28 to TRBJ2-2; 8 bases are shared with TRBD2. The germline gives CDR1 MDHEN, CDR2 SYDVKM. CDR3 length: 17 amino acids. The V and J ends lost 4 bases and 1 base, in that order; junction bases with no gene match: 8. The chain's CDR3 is CASSSPISGGNTGELFF. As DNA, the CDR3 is TGTGCCAGCAGTTCCCCCATCAGCGGGGGGAACACCGGGGAGCTGTTTTTT.